The text below deals with one TCR beta chain. Clones were read by immunoSEQ multiplex PCR, and TCRdb kept only the in-frame ones, dropping some. The table records under 110,000 clones, almost 95% of them present only once. This record comes from a study of blood T cell repertoires in COVID-19. Germline V gene data show CDR1 as SNHLY and CDR2 as FYNNEI. With V trimmed by 6 bases and J by 0 bases, 7 bases remained unmatched. The CDR3 is 17 amino acids. The chain carries TRBV2 and TRBJ1-3; 11 bases map to TRBD1. The origin of this receptor is a middle-aged man with active COVID-19. Sequenced sample: peripheral blood. CDR3 DNA: TGTGCCAGCAGGTTGGACAGGGGGCGAAACTCTGGAAACACCATATATTTT. Amino acids: CASRLDRGRNSGNTIYF. The whole variable domain, remainder taken from reference TRBV2 and TRBJ1-3, is EPEVTQTPSHQVTQMGQEVILRCVPISNHLYFYWYRQILGQKVEFLVSFYNNEISEKSEIFDDQFSVERPDGSNFTLKIRSTKLEDSAMYFCASRLDRGRNSGNTIYFGEGSWLTVV.